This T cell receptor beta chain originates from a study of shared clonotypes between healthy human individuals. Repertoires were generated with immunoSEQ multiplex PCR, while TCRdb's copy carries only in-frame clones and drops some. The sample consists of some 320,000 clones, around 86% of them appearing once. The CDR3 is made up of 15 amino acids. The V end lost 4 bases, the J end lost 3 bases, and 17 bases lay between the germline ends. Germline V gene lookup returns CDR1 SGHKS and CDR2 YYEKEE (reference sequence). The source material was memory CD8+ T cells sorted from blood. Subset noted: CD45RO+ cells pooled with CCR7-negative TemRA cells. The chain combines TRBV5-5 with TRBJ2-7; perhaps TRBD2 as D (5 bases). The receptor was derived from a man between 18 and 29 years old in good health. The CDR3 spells CASSLGLGAGYEQYF. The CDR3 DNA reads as TGTGCCAGCAGCCTGGGTTTGGGCGCGGGCTACGAGCAGTACTTC.